This T cell receptor beta chain is drawn from a study of post-analysis software for immune sequencing data. Study results and caveats: Patients had higher frequencies than controls of about 5 TRBV segments, including TRBV5-6, TRBV5-1 and TRBV20-1.

Looked up from germline, CDR1 is SGHDT and CDR2 is YYEEEE. The CDR3 is 16 residues long. V was pared by 4 bases and J by 3 bases, with 17 bases between. Libraries were made from TCR beta cDNA, and they carried unique molecular identifiers. TCRdb recomputed calls from the PCR reads with MiXCR, one row per CDR3 protein. Of 250,000 to 300,000 distinct CDR3 sequences detected, around 34% appear once; the ten largest clones hold approximately 4.6%. In regard to this clonotype: Its antigen is unidentified.

Sequenced input: blood. This TCR derives from a girl between 10 and 17 years old with multiple sclerosis. The rearrangement uses TRBV5-6 and TRBJ2-1; D possibly matches TRBD1 or TRBD2 (7 bases each). CDR3 DNA sequence: TGTGCCAGCAGCCGGGGAGGGACAGCAGTCTACAATGAGCAGTTCTTC. Translating gives CASSRGGTAVYNEQFF.